The clone carrying this T cell receptor (beta chain) has at least ten counts. Its target is not known. The missing CDR3 end, 3 residues past where the read stops, is filled in from the germline J gene. Each donor provided roughly 5 to 8 ml of heparinized whole blood. The CDR3 is made up of 15 amino acids. V shed 6 bases, J shed 8 bases, and the junction held 7 bases outside the gene matches. Sequencing input was equivalent genomic DNA from CVID and controls. Data came from immunoSEQ multiplex PCR; TCRdb stores just in-frame clones and leaves some out. Sampling found roughly 58,000 clones, none seen once. The data are from a study of T cell clonality in common variable immunodeficiency. Study-level findings and limits: TCRbeta clonality was increased in CVID versus healthy controls. The cause of increased CVID clonality remains unclear without subpopulation sequencing.

The origin of this receptor is a person aged 18-70 years in good health. The chain employs TRBV12-3 or TRBV12-4 and TRBJ2-1, with TRBD2 matching 13 bases. The sample was peripheral blood mononuclear cells. CDR3 DNA (partial): TGTGCCAGCAGCCCACTAGCGGGAGGGCCTCATGAG. It is translated as CASSPLAGGPHE. The whole CDR3 sequence reads CASSPLAGGPHEQFF.